These 28 T cell receptor beta chains originate from one sample sequenced in a study of T cell repertoires in cytomegalovirus infection (dated by TCRdb to between 2018 and 2021). The sample's treatment or condition label, decoded: in vitro stimulation with specific CMV peptide epitopes to enrich CMV-specific T cells. The run used an Illumina HiSeq 1500. TCRdb reanalyzed the raw reads on its own, using fastp at Q25 for trimming and MiXCR for clone calling, and kept in-frame beta chains. Merged by CDR3 protein, the rows form single entries marked with the most common genes and DNA. This sample gives roughly 920,000 distinct CDR3 sequences in total; approximately 31% of them show up just once. The ten largest account for more than 13% of the sample. For these receptors, no antigen is known. The sample consisted of cultured CD8+ T cells from PBMCs, taken from culture after CMV antigen stimulation. These receptors all stem from a human donor in good health (CMV status not recorded). Some clones in this sample may be carry-over from other donors' samples.

The count of this clonotype is one. V is TRBV9 and J is TRBJ1-2, with D unresolved. CDR3 length: 15 residues. Germline lookup yields CDR1 SGDLS and CDR2 YYNGEE. The germline V and J ends were trimmed by 4 bases and 0 bases, with 13 bases remaining between them. The CDR3 region has the DNA TGTGCCAGCAGCCCCGAGGGTTTCCCTAACTATGGCTACACCTTC. Protein: CASSPEGFPNYGYTF.

This chain joins TRBV7-9 and TRBJ1-4; no clear D gene. The V end was cut by 1 base, the J end by 0 bases, with 12 bases between. Looked up from germline, CDR1 is SEHNR and CDR2 is FQNEAQ (reference sequence). The CDR3 covers 17 residues. Here the CDR3 reads CASSLGLRIATNEKLFF. CDR3 coding DNA: TGTGCCAGCAGCTTAGGGCTCCGCATTGCAACTAATGAAAAACTGTTTTTT.

This clonotype has a count of ten or more. Here the CDR3 DNA reads TGTGCCAGCAGCTTGGGGTGGAATGAGCAGTTCTTC. This encodes CASSLGWNEQFF. V and J are TRBV11-2 and TRBJ2-1, with D hard to call. Between the trimmed V and J ends, which lost 3 bases and 7 bases, there was a span of 7 bases. Germline-derived CDR1 and CDR2 are SGHAT and FQNNGV. The CDR3 loop spans 12 amino acids.

This clonotype was found many times. The chain links TRBV12-5 to TRBJ1-3, with 10 bases that match TRBD1. This CDR3 contains 19 residues. Trimming cost V 2 bases and J 4 bases; bases outside gene matches: 14. The germline V gene has CDR1 LGHNT and CDR2 FRNRAP. CDR3 residues: CASGLPSMGTGETGNTIYF. CDR3 in DNA: TGTGCTAGTGGTTTGCCATCTATGGGGACAGGGGAGACCGGAAACACCATATATTTT.

The V and J genes are TRBV19 and TRBJ2-7, with 7 bases matching TRBD1. The V segment lost 4 bases and the J segment 1 base; nucleotides outside the gene matches: 7. Germline V gives CDR1 LNHDA, CDR2 SQIVND (reference sequence). The CDR3 is 15 residues long. The CDR3 is CASSTGTATSYEQYF. CDR3 DNA: TGTGCCAGTAGTACCGGGACAGCGACTTCCTACGAGCAGTACTTC. The full variable domain, its missing parts supplied by reference TRBV19 and TRBJ2-7, is DGGITQSPKYLFRKEGQNVTLSCEQNLNHDAMYWYRQDPGQGLRLIYYSQIVNDFQKGDIAEGYSVSREKKESFPLTVTSAQKNPTAFYLCASSTGTATSYEQYFGPGTRLTVT.

This chain joins TRBV5-1 and TRBJ2-5; D not certain. The V and J ends lost 0 bases and 4 bases respectively, with 16 bases between them. The CDR3 extends over 16 amino acids. The V gene's germline CDR1 is SGHRS and CDR2 YFSETQ. The CDR3 coding sequence is TGCGCCAGCAGCTTGGGTGGGTCATCTTCGCGAGAGACCCAGTACTTC. Amino acid sequence: CASSLGGSSSRETQYF.

Points on this clonotype: The germline gene is not matched at one end of the junction; a read error may be the cause. The V gene is TRBV28, the J gene TRBJ2-1, with D maybe TRBD1 (6 bases). The germline V gene encodes CDR1 MDHEN and CDR2 SYDVKM. CDR3 length: 16 amino acids. CDR3: CASSLTPPGVYIEQFF. The CDR3 DNA follows: TGTGCCAGCAGTTTGACCCCACCAGGGGTCTACATTGAGCAGTTCTTC.

This chain uses TRBV24-1 with TRBJ1-4; D gene unclear. The CDR3 covers 16 residues. The germline V and J ends were trimmed by 3 bases and 6 bases, with 16 bases remaining between them. CDR1 and CDR2 from the germline V gene are KGHDR and SFDVKD. The CDR3 DNA reads as TGTGCCACCAGTGATCCCGGGGAACGTAACGATGAAAAACTGTTTTTT. As protein: CATSDPGERNDEKLFF.

This clonotype was seen more than once but under ten times. In nucleotides, the CDR3 is TGTGCCAGCAGCTTTGGGACAGGCGCATCCTACGAGCAGTACTTC. It encodes CASSFGTGASYEQYF. V usage is TRBV11-3 and J usage is TRBJ2-7, with TRBD1 matching 8 bases. J lost 1 base, V lost 3 bases, and 5 bases had no gene match. Germline V lookup: CDR1 SGHNT, CDR2 YENEEA. The CDR3 is 15 amino acids.

V and J are TRBV6-5 and TRBJ2-3, with D hard to call. Per the germline V gene, CDR1 is MNHEY and CDR2 is SVGAGI. Trimming removed 10 bases at V and 6 bases at J, with 8 bases between. The CDR3 covers 10 residues. The CDR3: CATQLDTQYF. The CDR3 coding sequence is TGTGCCACCCAGTTGGATACGCAGTATTTT.

The CDR3 sequence: CAISEGGASSPLHF. CDR3 coding DNA: TGTGCCATCAGTGAAGGGGGGGCGAGCTCACCCCTCCACTTT. The chain recombines TRBV10-3 with TRBJ1-6; D possibly corresponds to TRBD1 (6 bases). The germline V and J ends were trimmed by 3 bases and 10 bases, with 13 bases remaining between them. The V gene's germline CDR1 is ENHRY and CDR2 SYGVKD. The CDR3 runs to 14 residues.

The chain is built from TRBV15 and TRBJ2-1, with D tentatively TRBD1 or TRBD2 (5 bases each). The CDR3 totals 15 residues. With 5 bases removed from V and 2 bases from J, the gap between germline ends came to 13 bases. Germline assignment: CDR1 LNHNV and CDR2 YYDKDF (reference sequence). The CDR3 loop reads CATSRSPGPYNEQFF. The CDR3 nucleotides are TGTGCCACCAGCCGCTCACCGGGACCCTACAATGAGCAGTTCTTC.

V and J are TRBV20-1 and TRBJ2-5; D unclear. Trimming took off 0 bases at V and 6 bases at J, with 14 bases between the two ends. The CDR3 runs to 14 residues. Looked up from germline, CDR1 is DFQATT and CDR2 is SNEGSKA (reference sequence). This CDR3 is CSARDVGGGKTQYF. The CDR3 DNA reads as TGCAGTGCTAGAGATGTGGGTGGTGGGAAGACCCAGTACTTC.

Of note for this clonotype: A much larger clone differs by one base, so this may be a read error. The chain employs TRBV7-2 and TRBJ1-6, with D possibly being TRBD1 (6 bases). This CDR3 region has 13 residues. Germline V lookup: CDR1 SGHTA, CDR2 FQGNSA. The CDR3 is CASSPGQTSPHHF. As DNA, the CDR3 is TGTGCCAGCAGCCCAGGACAGACTTCACCCCACCACTTT.

V and J are TRBV7-6 and TRBJ2-7, with 7 bases that match TRBD1. Per the germline V gene, CDR1 is SGHVS and CDR2 is FNYEAQ. CDR3 length equals 14 residues. This chain's CDR3 is CASSLDQGAYEQYV. The CDR3 DNA is TGTGCTAGCAGCTTAGACCAGGGGGCCTACGAGCAGTACGTC.

This clonotype has a handful of counts. The chain recombines TRBV6-5 with TRBJ1-5, with a possible D match to TRBD1 (6 bases). V lost 7 bases, J lost 5 bases, and 30 bases lay in between. Germline CDR1 MNHEY, CDR2 SVGAGI. The CDR3 extends over 19 amino acids. The CDR3 spells CASIDRPGAEDHCYQPQHF. The CDR3 coding sequence is TGTGCCAGCATCGACAGGCCCGGGGCGGAGGATCATTGTTATCAGCCCCAGCATTTT.

Only a few counts were recorded for this clonotype. The CDR3 protein is CASMGQGNTGELFF. CDR3 DNA: TGTGCCAGCATGGGACAGGGAAACACCGGGGAGCTGTTTTTT. The chain combines TRBV7-4 with TRBJ2-2; 9 bases are shared with TRBD1. There are 14 residues in the CDR3. Germline trimming cut 7 bases from V and 2 bases from J; bases unmatched to any gene: 2. The germline V gene encodes CDR1 SGHVT and CDR2 SQSDAQ.

A few counts support this clonotype. This chain links TRBV28 with TRBJ2-7; TRBD1 aligns across 8 bases. V dropped 4 bases and J dropped 2; count of bases not matched to a gene: 10. Germline-derived CDR1 and CDR2 are MDHEN and SYDVKM. The CDR3 loop spans 16 amino acids. CDR3 sequence reads: CASSSFQDRDPYEQYV. The DNA of the CDR3 is TGTGCCAGCAGTTCCTTCCAGGACAGGGACCCCTACGAGCAGTACGTC.

The chain combines TRBV7-9 with TRBJ2-5, with 7 bases that match TRBD1. The J segment lost 4 bases and the V segment lost 2 bases, leaving 7 bases of the junction unmatched. In germline, CDR1 is SEHNR, CDR2 FQNEAQ (reference sequence). The CDR3 is 15 amino acids. The CDR3 spells CASSLPEGAVETQYF. DNA for the CDR3: TGTGCCAGCAGCTTACCAGAGGGGGCTGTAGAGACCCAGTACTTC.

The chain carries TRBV7-9 and TRBJ1-1; D gene ambiguous. V lost 5 bases and J lost 0, with 13 bases in between. Germline-derived CDR1 and CDR2 are SEHNR and FQNEAQ (reference sequence). The CDR3 has 15 residues. The CDR3 sequence: CASSPSAGMNTEAFF. CDR3 coding DNA: TGTGCCAGCAGCCCCTCGGCCGGGATGAACACTGAAGCTTTCTTT.

To note about this clonotype: A clone one base away is much larger, so this may be a read error. The CDR3 DNA reads as TGTGCCAGCAGTGAACACAGGGGGGCTAACTATGACTACACCTTC. Residues: CASSEHRGANYDYTF. V usage is TRBV6-1 and J usage is TRBJ1-2; 8 bases align to TRBD1. The CDR3 has 15 residues. The germline gives CDR1 MNHNS, CDR2 SASEGT.

The J gene is TRBJ2-7, the V gene TRBV27, with 7 bases aligning to TRBD2. With 9 bases clipped from V and 4 bases from J, the junction kept 6 bases outside the gene matches. This CDR3 contains 12 residues. Per germline, CDR1 MNHEY and CDR2 SMNVEV (reference sequence). Here the CDR3 reads CASRDYDYEQYF. DNA for the CDR3: TGTGCCAGTCGGGACTACGATTACGAGCAGTACTTC.

The count of this clonotype is one. This chain joins TRBV24-1 and TRBJ2-2; 12 nucleotides agree with TRBD1. V dropped 7 bases and J dropped 2; count of bases not matched to a gene: 1. Germline V CDR1 and CDR2: KGHDR, SFDVKD. This CDR3 contains 15 residues. CDR3 residues: CATRGTGGNTGELFF. The CDR3 DNA reads TGTGCCACCAGAGGGACAGGGGGCAACACCGGGGAGCTGTTTTTT.

V is TRBV12-3 or TRBV12-4 and J is TRBJ1-2; the D gene is possibly TRBD1 (6 bases). The CDR3 length is 14 residues. V shed 3 bases and J shed 8 bases, with 16 bases lying between them. The CDR3, as DNA: TGTGCCAGCAGTTTTTGGGACATAAAAGAGGGCTACACCTTC. Translation: CASSFWDIKEGYTF.

The chain couples TRBV9 to TRBJ2-3, with D possibly called TRBD1 or TRBD2 (5 bases each). From germline, CDR1 is SGDLS and CDR2 YYNGEE. There are 14 residues in the CDR3. V was trimmed by 7 bases and J by 1 base, leaving 13 bases between them. The CDR3 DNA sequence: TGTGCCAGCCGGGGCCCTCTTGGCACAGATACGCAGTATTTT. Protein product: CASRGPLGTDTQYF.

With respect to this clonotype: One base away lies a much larger clone, so this may be a sequencing read error. The CDR3 does not close with the conserved phenylalanine or tryptophan, likely indicating a read error. The DNA is omitted, as the CDR3 cannot be located on it reliably, and the CDR3 follows TCRdb's listing. The V call is TRBV7-3, the J call TRBJ2-7; no DNA check was done on the table's D call, TRBD1. Germline values: CDR1 SGHTA, CDR2 FQGTGA. Including both end residues, the CDR3 is 11 amino acids long. The CDR3 protein is CASSSGTGIRS.

This clonotype was seen only a few times. The chain has TRBV27 and TRBJ2-1; 7 bases agree with TRBD1. Germline lookup yields CDR1 MNHEY and CDR2 SMNVEV (reference sequence). The trim removed 4 bases at V and 6 bases at J, leaving 3 bases unmatched. The CDR3 has 13 amino acids. The chain's CDR3 is CASSYGQVNEQFF. In DNA form, the CDR3 reads TGTGCCAGCAGTTACGGACAGGTCAATGAGCAGTTCTTC.

This sequence joins TRBV2 and TRBJ2-7; 8 nucleotides line up with TRBD1. Germline V gene sequence: CDR1 SNHLY, CDR2 FYNNEI. The CDR3 covers 9 residues. The CDR3 loop is CASSEDRDV. CDR3 coding DNA: TGTGCCAGCAGTGAGGACAGGGATGTC.